Shown below are 22 T cell receptor beta chains from a single sample sequenced in a study of radiation and T cells in renal cell carcinoma. Stated time point: blood 2 weeks post-SBRT. Regarding treatment: 15 Gy SBRT to primary tumor, nephrectomy 4 weeks later. Assay used: immunoSEQ multiplex PCR; TCRdb lists only in-frame clones, some missing. Among about 150,000 clones listed, 87% were seen once. The sample consisted of blood, taken from a patient whose treatment included radiotherapy and nephrectomy. Receptors were obtained from a woman aged 45-65 years with renal cell carcinoma.

The gene calls are TRBV15 and TRBJ2-5; D is unclear. The last part of the DNA fits TRBJ2-7 better; the J call may be wrong. This CDR3 is built from 15 residues. Germline values: CDR1 LNHNV, CDR2 YYDKDF (reference sequence). The CDR3, as DNA: TGTGCCACCAGCAGAGAAAAAGTATGGGGCTACGAGCAGTACTTC. Protein: CATSREKVWGYEQYF.

This chain uses TRBV2 with TRBJ1-1, with D possibly matching TRBD1 (5 bases). This CDR3 contains 17 residues. Germline V gene sequence: CDR1 SNHLY, CDR2 FYNNEI. The V and J ends lost 3 bases and 4 bases respectively, with 21 bases between them. CDR3 residues: CASSEWAVGALGTEAFF. CDR3 in DNA: TGTGCCAGCAGTGAGTGGGCGGTCGGGGCGTTGGGCACTGAAGCTTTCTTT.

The V call is TRBV19, the J call TRBJ2-1; D may be TRBD1 (6 bases). Trimming stripped 3 bases from V and 6 bases from J, with 15 bases between. CDR3 size: 15 residues. Germline V gives CDR1 LNHDA, CDR2 SQIVND (reference sequence). Written as DNA, the CDR3 is TGTGCCAGTAGTATCTGGAGCATACAGGGCAATGAGCAGTTCTTC. The encoded protein is CASSIWSIQGNEQFF.

The rearrangement links TRBV15 to TRBJ2-4; D perhaps matches TRBD1 (7 bases). The germline CDR1 and CDR2 sequences are LNHNV and YYDKDF (reference sequence). This CDR3 has 18 residues. V gave up 0 bases and J gave up 1 base, with 16 bases separating them. In DNA, the CDR3 is TGTGCCACCAGCAGAGACCGACAGGGACTTAAGGCCAAAAACATTCAGTACTTC. This gives the protein CATSRDRQGLKAKNIQYF.

Points on this clone: This same CDR3 is encoded by further DNA sequences in the sample. V usage is TRBV18 and J usage is TRBJ2-5, with 11 bases fitting TRBD2. Germline V CDR1 and CDR2: KGHSH, LQKENI. The CDR3 consists of 15 residues. With V trimmed by 3 bases and J by 5 bases, 5 bases remained unmatched. The CDR3 loop is CASSPSGGAFETQYF. CDR3 coding DNA: TGTGCCAGCTCACCTAGCGGGGGGGCGTTCGAGACCCAGTACTTC.

DNA of the CDR3: TGTGCCACACTAGAAAGGGAAAACATTCAGTACTTC. As protein: CATLERENIQYF. This sequence joins TRBV6-1 and TRBJ2-4; perhaps TRBD2 as D (5 bases). Germline V gives CDR1 MNHNS, CDR2 SASEGT. Trimming took off 10 bases at V and 5 bases at J, with 12 bases between the two ends. The length of the CDR3 is 12 residues.

V gene TRBV7-2 combines with J gene TRBJ2-7, with 7 positions matching TRBD1. Germline V gene data show CDR1 as SGHTA and CDR2 as FQGNSA. Trimming at V came to 5 bases and at J to 0 bases, leaving 7 bases not matched to a gene. There are 15 residues in the CDR3. The CDR3 DNA follows: TGTGCCAGCAGCCCCGAGGGGACAGTCTCCTACGAGCAGTACTTC. Translating gives CASSPEGTVSYEQYF.

The V and J genes are TRBV5-1 and TRBJ2-1, with 10 nucleotides matching TRBD2. Germline V gene data show CDR1 as SGHRS and CDR2 as YFSETQ. Germline trimming cut 1 base from V and 8 bases from J; bases unmatched to any gene: 15. The CDR3 has 18 amino acids. The CDR3 is CASSLRSGGAFILHEQFF. In nucleotides, the CDR3 is TGCGCCAGCAGCTTGAGGAGCGGGGGGGCCTTTATCTTACATGAGCAGTTCTTC.

The CDR3 DNA follows: TGTGCCTGGAGTGTACTAGTTAGCAATCAGCCCCAGCATTTT. It translates to CAWSVLVSNQPQHF. V and J are TRBV30 and TRBJ1-5; no clear D. Trimming removed 0 bases at V and 0 bases at J, with 6 bases between. Germline CDR1 and CDR2: GTSNPN and SVGIG (reference sequence). CDR3 length: 14 residues.

V and J are TRBV6-4 and TRBJ2-1, with D perhaps TRBD2 (7 bases). V lost 4 bases and J 9 bases, leaving 13 bases between the germline ends. Germline CDR1 is MRHNA and CDR2 is SNTAGT. This CDR3 is built from 13 residues. The CDR3 sequence is CASSGEGGFEQFF. CDR3 nucleotides: TGTGCCAGCAGTGGGGAGGGGGGGTTTGAGCAGTTCTTC.

The chain couples TRBV10-3 to TRBJ2-1; D uncertain. The CDR3 contains 13 residues. The germline V gene has CDR1 ENHRY and CDR2 SYGVKD. The germline V and J ends were trimmed by 1 base and 6 bases, with 7 bases remaining between them. The CDR3 DNA sequence: TGTGCCATCAGTGAGTTTCCTCCCAATGAGCAGTTCTTC. Protein sequence: CAISEFPPNEQFF.

This chain links TRBV5-1 with TRBJ1-2; no reliable D call. This CDR3 comprises 14 residues. The germline gives CDR1 SGHRS, CDR2 YFSETQ. V was clipped by 6 bases and J by 4 bases, with 16 bases between them. The CDR3 reads CASKPLPRGYGYTF. The CDR3 coding sequence is TGCGCCAGCAAACCCCTTCCTCGTGGCTATGGCTACACCTTC.

The V gene is TRBV19, the J gene TRBJ2-1; TRBD2 aligns across 9 bases. The CDR3 has 15 amino acids. V lost 5 bases to trimming and J lost 3 bases; unmatched junction nucleotides: 5. CDR1 and CDR2 from the germline V gene are LNHDA and SQIVND (reference sequence). CDR3 DNA: TGTGCCAGTAGTTCCGGTAGCGGGGGCTACAATGAGCAGTTCTTC. Translating gives CASSSGSGGYNEQFF.

The V and J genes are TRBV30 and TRBJ2-3, with D hard to call. V gave up 0 bases and J gave up 6 bases, with 10 bases separating them. Per germline, CDR1 GTSNPN and CDR2 SVGIG (reference sequence). The CDR3 totals 13 residues. The CDR3 protein is CAWSVPAVDTQYF. The CDR3, as DNA: TGTGCCTGGAGTGTACCGGCCGTTGATACGCAGTATTTT.

The J gene is TRBJ1-1, the V gene TRBV9; 9 nucleotides match TRBD1. The CDR3 spans 14 residues. Germline V gives CDR1 SGDLS, CDR2 YYNGEE. The trim removed 3 bases at V and 5 bases at J, leaving 5 bases unmatched. CDR3 sequence reads: CASSGRQGGTEAFF. In DNA form, the CDR3 reads TGTGCCAGCAGCGGCCGACAGGGGGGAACTGAAGCTTTCTTT.

The chain carries TRBV10-3 and TRBJ1-1, with D possibly TRBD1 on 5 matching bases. Trimming cost V 6 bases and J 1 base, with 12 bases left between them. This CDR3 has 14 amino acids. Looked up from germline, CDR1 is ENHRY and CDR2 is SYGVKD. CDR3 region: CAISLGHPNTEAFF. The CDR3 nucleotides are TGTGCCATCAGCCTAGGACACCCGAACACTGAAGCTTTCTTT.

This chain joins TRBV7-3 and TRBJ1-1; 7 positions match TRBD1. Germline CDR1 SGHTA, CDR2 FQGTGA. This CDR3 spans 13 amino acids. V lost 5 bases and J lost 2; bases outside the gene matches: 2. This CDR3 reads CASSTGANTEAFF. For the CDR3, the DNA is TGTGCCAGCAGCACAGGGGCTAACACTGAAGCTTTCTTT.

The chain links TRBV18 to TRBJ2-1; no reliable D call. The germline CDR1 and CDR2 sequences are KGHSH and LQKENI. The CDR3 is 12 residues long. Trimming pared 1 base from V and 6 bases from J, leaving 4 bases between. The CDR3 DNA follows: TGTGCCAGCTCACCACTCTCCAATGAGCAGTTCTTC. This encodes CASSPLSNEQFF.

As DNA, the CDR3 is TGTGCCAGCAGCTCAGGACAGTGGGGAGGATATGGCTACACCTTC. Encoded protein: CASSSGQWGGYGYTF. V gene TRBV5-6 combines with J gene TRBJ1-2, with a weak D call TRBD1 (6 bases). Germline V gene sequence: CDR1 SGHDT, CDR2 YYEEEE. The CDR3 extends over 15 amino acids. V gave up 3 bases and J gave up 5 bases, with 17 bases separating them.

CDR3 sequence reads: CAISEGDRGNSPLHF. The CDR3 region has the DNA TGTGCCATCAGTGAGGGGGACAGGGGGAATTCACCCCTCCACTTT. This rearrangement joins TRBV10-3 to TRBJ1-6, with TRBD1 matching 11 bases. The CDR3 is 15 amino acids. From germline, CDR1 is ENHRY and CDR2 SYGVKD. After removal of 2 bases from V and 7 bases from J, the junction contained 1 base not matched to a gene.

The chain combines TRBV4-1 with TRBJ2-2; TRBD2 agrees at 8 bases. The CDR3 consists of 17 residues. J lost 4 bases, V lost 1 base, and 8 bases had no gene match. Germline V gene sequence: CDR1 MGHRA, CDR2 YSYEKL. CDR3 protein: CASSQGSSGGLTGELFF. The DNA for the CDR3 is TGCGCCAGCAGCCAAGGTTCGAGCGGGGGACTCACCGGGGAGCTGTTTTTT.

The chain uses TRBV15 and TRBJ2-6; D might be TRBD1 (6 bases). V lost 1 base to trimming and J lost 2 bases, with 12 bases between them. The germline CDR1 and CDR2 sequences are LNHNV and YYDKDF (reference sequence). This CDR3 has 17 residues. The CDR3 region is CATSRGFGTTGANVLTF. The CDR3 DNA sequence: TGTGCCACCAGCAGAGGGTTTGGGACAACTGGGGCCAACGTCCTGACTTTC.